The T cell receptor beta chain under discussion was sequenced for a study of cytomegalovirus exposure and HLA in healthy donors. V lost 4 bases and J lost 0, with 7 bases in between. The CDR3 covers 14 residues. The germline gives CDR1 KGHSH, CDR2 LQKENI. As to this clone: Its target is unknown.

General study points: Several of the most significant clusters were apparently associated with common viral pathogens in a later analysis. The authors listed 150 to 200 TCR beta chains as cytomegalovirus-associated.

60 Vbeta and 13 Jbeta primers were used in PCR. Only in-frame clones appear in the TCRdb table, and some are missing; sequencing was by immunoSEQ multiplex PCR. The data hold roughly 160,000 clones, with 85% observed a single time. This chain connects TRBV18 to TRBJ1-3; D gene unclear. The receptor comes from a boy younger than 10 in good health and CMV-seronegative. Sample: PBMCs. CDR3 in amino acids: CASSHRDSGNTIYF. CDR3 sequence (DNA): TGTGCCAGCTCACACCGGGACTCTGGAAACACCATATATTTT. The full variable domain, rest sourced from reference TRBV18 and TRBJ1-3, is NAGVMQNPRHLVRRRGQEARLRCSPMKGHSHVYWYRQLPEEGLKFMVYLQKENIIDESGMPKERFSAEFPKEGPSILRIQQVVRGDSAAYFCASSHRDSGNTIYFGEGSWLTVV.